The next 13 T cell receptor beta chains were all read from a single sample in a study of siplizumab effects on memory and regulatory T cells. Method: immunoSEQ multiplex PCR; TCRdb's copy keeps in-frame clones and lacks some. Of approximately 90,000 clones in the sample, 85% to 95% are singletons; the top ten hold roughly 0.29%. Sequencing used non-Treg CD4+ T cells sorted from blood. Every receptor here comes from a human donor in good health.

CDR3 region: CASSDSGGANTEAFF. For the CDR3, the DNA is TGTGCCAGCAGTGACTCCGGGGGCGCGAACACTGAAGCTTTCTTT. The chain links TRBV6-4 to TRBJ1-1; D may be TRBD1 (6 bases). CDR1 is MRHNA and CDR2 is SNTAGT in the germline V gene. V was clipped by 0 bases and J by 1 base, with 9 bases between them. The CDR3 is 15 residues long.

The rearrangement joins TRBV4-1 to TRBJ2-3; 7 nucleotides agree with TRBD1. Germline CDR1 MGHRA, CDR2 YSYEKL. The ends lost 1 base at V and 4 bases at J; junction bases unmatched: 5. The CDR3 runs 15 residues. The CDR3 loop is CASSQAGGRADTQYF. The CDR3 DNA reads TGCGCCAGCAGCCAAGCAGGGGGACGGGCAGATACGCAGTATTTT.

V is TRBV19 and J is TRBJ2-4; tentative D call: TRBD1 (6 bases). The CDR3 length is 14 residues. Germline values: CDR1 LNHDA, CDR2 SQIVND (reference sequence). Trimming took 7 bases from V and 8 from J, leaving 18 bases between them. CDR3 sequence: CASISTGRGDIQYF. The CDR3 DNA reads as TGTGCCAGTATCTCCACGGGCAGGGGAGACATTCAGTACTTC. Variable domain in full (rest from reference TRBV19 and TRBJ2-4): DGGITQSPKYLFRKEGQNVTLSCEQNLNHDAMYWYRQDPGQGLRLIYYSQIVNDFQKGDIAEGYSVSREKKESFPLTVTSAQKNPTAFYLCASISTGRGDIQYFGAGTRLSVL.

The chain recombines TRBV5-4 with TRBJ2-5, with TRBD2 identical over 15 bases. The V gene end was trimmed by 4 bases and the J gene end by 2 bases; junction bases not matched to a gene: 9. CDR3 length: 18 residues. Germline loops: CDR1 SGHNT, CDR2 YYREEE (reference sequence). CDR3 sequence: CASSNGLAGGRRQETQYF. In DNA form, the CDR3 reads TGTGCCAGCAGCAATGGACTAGCGGGGGGGAGGAGGCAAGAGACCCAGTACTTC.

In DNA form, the CDR3 reads TGTGCCAGCTCCCTCCCAGCGGGGGGCTACGAGCAGTACTTC. Protein sequence: CASSLPAGGYEQYF. This chain connects TRBV7-8 to TRBJ2-7; 9 bases are a match to TRBD2. The CDR3 runs 14 residues. Germline lookup yields CDR1 SGHVS and CDR2 FQNEAQ. After removal of 8 bases from V and 3 bases from J, the junction contained 8 bases not matched to a gene.

The chain employs TRBV27 and TRBJ1-2; no reliable D call. Germline V CDR1 and CDR2: MNHEY, SMNVEV (reference sequence). The CDR3 has 15 amino acids. V gave up 5 bases and J gave up 4 bases, with 17 bases separating them. CDR3 nucleotides: TGTGCCAGCAGTCCACCGGGCCTACTTTTCTATGGCTACACCTTC. This gives the protein CASSPPGLLFYGYTF.

The chain links TRBV9 to TRBJ1-1; a weak D match, TRBD1 (5 bases). Germline assignment: CDR1 SGDLS and CDR2 YYNGEE. V lost 0 bases and J 6 bases, leaving 12 bases between the germline ends. CDR3 size: 14 residues. CDR3 protein: CASSVDGGKAEAFF. The CDR3 DNA sequence: TGTGCCAGCAGCGTAGATGGGGGGAAGGCTGAAGCTTTCTTT.

V is TRBV30 and J is TRBJ1-1; possibly TRBD1 for D (5 bases). The CDR3 runs 15 residues. Germline V CDR1 and CDR2: GTSNPN, SVGIG (reference sequence). V was trimmed by 4 bases and J by 5 bases, leaving 20 bases between them. The CDR3 region has the DNA TGTGCCTGGACTCCATCGTGGGGGGATGGGACTGAAGCTTTCTTT. This codes for CAWTPSWGDGTEAFF.

The V call is TRBV19, the J call TRBJ1-1, with D hard to call. The CDR3 runs 15 residues. The ends were cut back, 4 bases at V and 0 bases at J, with 12 bases in the middle. Per the germline V gene, CDR1 is LNHDA and CDR2 is SQIVND (reference sequence). The CDR3 DNA is TGTGCCAGTAGTACCCCCCAGATTTTGAACACTGAAGCTTTCTTT. Amino acid sequence: CASSTPQILNTEAFF.

The chain recombines TRBV5-6 with TRBJ2-3; 7 bases are shared with TRBD2. Germline assignment: CDR1 SGHDT and CDR2 YYEEEE. The CDR3 consists of 16 residues. After removal of 0 bases from V and 2 bases from J, the junction contained 6 bases not matched to a gene. CDR3 in amino acids: CASSLGGSAFTDTQYF. The CDR3 region has the DNA TGTGCCAGCAGCTTGGGCGGGAGCGCATTCACAGATACGCAGTATTTT.

This clone was seen once. The rearrangement links TRBV27 to TRBJ1-1; D is unclear. The germline gives CDR1 MNHEY, CDR2 SMNVEV (reference sequence). The CDR3 covers 12 residues. V dropped 4 bases and J dropped 0 bases, with 3 bases sitting between them. CDR3 sequence (DNA): TGTGCCAGCAGTTCCGTGAACACTGAAGCTTTCTTT. Its protein is CASSSVNTEAFF.

V usage is TRBV13 and J usage is TRBJ2-5, with D uncertain. Looked up from germline, CDR1 is PRHDT and CDR2 is FYEKMQ (reference sequence). This CDR3 has 11 amino acids. V dropped 1 base and J dropped 7 bases, with 4 bases sitting between them. CDR3 coding DNA: TGTGCCAGCAGCTTAGTCGGGACCCAGTACTTC. This translates into CASSLVGTQYF.

This clone is a singleton in its sample. The V call is TRBV28, the J call TRBJ1-2; 8 nucleotides agree with TRBD1. The CDR3 totals 15 residues. Trimming cost V 4 bases and J 3 bases; bases outside gene matches: 7. CDR1 is MDHEN and CDR2 is SYDVKM in the germline V gene. Here the CDR3 DNA reads TGTGCCAGCAGTTCGACAGGGGAAGGAGACTATGGCTACACCTTC. This encodes CASSSTGEGDYGYTF.